These 5 T cell receptor beta chains came from one sample sequenced in a study of T cell repertoires in cytomegalovirus infection. One entry per CDR3 protein results from TCRdb running MiXCR on the reads. Of around 540,000 distinct CDR3 sequences detected, roughly a third appear once; the ten largest clones hold 15% to 20%. Their antigens are not known. The sequences come from cultured PBMCs, collected from culture after CMV antigen stimulation. Receptor source: a human donor in good health (CMV status not recorded). Some clones in this sample may be carry-over from other donors' samples.

The gene calls are TRBV2 and TRBJ2-1; 7 bases align to TRBD2. The CDR3 consists of 16 residues. CDR1 SNHLY and CDR2 FYNNEI come from the germline V gene. After removal of 3 bases from V and 4 bases from J, the junction contained 9 bases not matched to a gene. CDR3 DNA: TGTGCCAGCAGTGACGTCGGGCGGGAGACGTACAATGAGCAGTTCTTC. Amino acids: CASSDVGRETYNEQFF.

This clonotype appeared many times. The rearrangement uses TRBV7-3 and TRBJ2-1; 10 bases match TRBD1. The CDR3 spans 14 residues. Germline V CDR1 and CDR2: SGHTA, FQGTGA. V shed 3 bases and J 8 bases; nucleotides not matched to a gene: 4. The CDR3 reads CASSFSTGGYEQFF. For the CDR3, the DNA is TGTGCCAGCAGCTTCTCGACAGGGGGCTATGAGCAGTTCTTC.

Points on this clonotype: The conserved final phenylalanine or tryptophan is absent from the CDR3, which likely points to a read error. The chain uses TRBV11-1 and TRBJ1-3; D uncertain. Germline assignment: CDR1 SGHAT and CDR2 FQDESV (reference sequence). The CDR3 sequence is 14 residues long. V was shortened by 5 bases and J by 0 bases, with 8 bases between the two germline ends. The CDR3 coding sequence is TGTGCCAGCAGCAATTGGGTCTCTGGAAACACCATATATGTT. Its translation: CASSNWVSGNTIYV.

The chain uses TRBV20-1 and TRBJ2-1, with TRBD2 matching 8 bases. The CDR3 contains 14 residues. Trimming cost V 4 bases and J 3 bases; bases outside gene matches: 5. CDR1 and CDR2 (germline): DFQATT, SNEGSKA (reference sequence). CDR3 sequence reads: CSAMSGSGYNEQFF. The CDR3 DNA reads as TGCAGTGCTATGAGCGGGAGTGGCTACAATGAGCAGTTCTTC.

This clonotype was seen more than once but under ten times. The chain links TRBV12-3 or TRBV12-4 to TRBJ2-1; 9 nucleotides line up with TRBD2. V was clipped by 3 bases and J by 15 bases; unmatched bases: 6. This CDR3 spans 12 amino acids. The CDR3, as DNA: TGTGCCAGCAGTTTGACTAGCGGAGTGCGGTTCTTC. Its translation is CASSLTSGVRFF.